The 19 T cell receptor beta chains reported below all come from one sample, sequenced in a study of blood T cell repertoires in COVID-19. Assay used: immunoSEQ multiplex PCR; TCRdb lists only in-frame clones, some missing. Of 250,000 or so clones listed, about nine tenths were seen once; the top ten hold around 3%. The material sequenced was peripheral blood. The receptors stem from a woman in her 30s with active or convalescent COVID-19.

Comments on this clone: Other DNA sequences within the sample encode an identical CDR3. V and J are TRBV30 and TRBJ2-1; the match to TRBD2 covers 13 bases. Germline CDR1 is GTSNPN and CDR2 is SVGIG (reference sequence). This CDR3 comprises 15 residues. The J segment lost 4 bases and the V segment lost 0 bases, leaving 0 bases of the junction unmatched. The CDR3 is CAWSVGLAGYNEQFF. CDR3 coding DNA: TGTGCCTGGAGTGTGGGACTAGCGGGGTACAATGAGCAGTTCTTC.

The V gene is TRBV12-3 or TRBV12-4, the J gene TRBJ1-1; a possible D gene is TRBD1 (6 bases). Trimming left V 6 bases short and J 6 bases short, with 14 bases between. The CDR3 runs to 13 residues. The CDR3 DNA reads TGTGCCAGCAGGGGGACATCCCATCCTGAAGCTTTCTTT. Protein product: CASRGTSHPEAFF.

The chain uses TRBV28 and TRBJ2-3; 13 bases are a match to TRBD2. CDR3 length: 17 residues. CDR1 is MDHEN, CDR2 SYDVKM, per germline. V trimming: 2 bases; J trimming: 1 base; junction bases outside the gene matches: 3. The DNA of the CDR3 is TGTGCCAGCAGTTTAGGACTAGCGGGGGCCGGCACAGATACGCAGTATTTT. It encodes CASSLGLAGAGTDTQYF.

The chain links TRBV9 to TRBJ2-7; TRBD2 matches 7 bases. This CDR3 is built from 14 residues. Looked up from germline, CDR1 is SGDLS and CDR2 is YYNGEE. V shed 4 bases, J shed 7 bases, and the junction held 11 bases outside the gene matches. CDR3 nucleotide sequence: TGTGCCAGCAGCTCCAGAGGCGGGGGAAGGGAGCAGTACTTC. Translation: CASSSRGGGREQYF.

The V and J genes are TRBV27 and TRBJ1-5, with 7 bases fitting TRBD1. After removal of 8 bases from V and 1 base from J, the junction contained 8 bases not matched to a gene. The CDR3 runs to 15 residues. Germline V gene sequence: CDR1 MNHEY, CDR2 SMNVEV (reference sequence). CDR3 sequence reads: CASRSRTGSNQPQHF. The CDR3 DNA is TGTGCCAGCCGATCAAGGACAGGCAGCAATCAGCCCCAGCATTTT.

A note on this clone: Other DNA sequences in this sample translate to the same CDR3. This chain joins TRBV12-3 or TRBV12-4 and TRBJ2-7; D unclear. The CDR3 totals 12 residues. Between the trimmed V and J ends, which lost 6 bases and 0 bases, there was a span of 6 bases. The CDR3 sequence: CASSPSSYEQYF. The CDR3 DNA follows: TGTGCCAGCAGCCCCAGCTCCTACGAGCAGTACTTC.

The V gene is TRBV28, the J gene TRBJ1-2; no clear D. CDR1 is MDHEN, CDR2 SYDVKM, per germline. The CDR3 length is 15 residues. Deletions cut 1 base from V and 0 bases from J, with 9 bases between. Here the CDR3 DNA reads TGTGCCAGCAGTTTATCACCAGGCCCTAACTATGGCTACACCTTC. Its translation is CASSLSPGPNYGYTF.

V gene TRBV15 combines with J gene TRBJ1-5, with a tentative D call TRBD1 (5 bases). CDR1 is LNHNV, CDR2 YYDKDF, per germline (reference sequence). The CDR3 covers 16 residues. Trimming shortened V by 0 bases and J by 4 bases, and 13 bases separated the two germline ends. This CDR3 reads CATSRESVGQNQPQHF. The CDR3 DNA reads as TGTGCCACCAGCAGAGAGTCGGTGGGGCAGAATCAGCCCCAGCATTTT.

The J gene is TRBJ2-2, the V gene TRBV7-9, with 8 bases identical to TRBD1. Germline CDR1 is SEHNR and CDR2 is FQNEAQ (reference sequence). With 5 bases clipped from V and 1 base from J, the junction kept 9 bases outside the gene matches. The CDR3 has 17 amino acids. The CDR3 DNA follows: TGTGCCAGCAGCCCCATTCAGGGGGCTCGGAACACCGGGGAGCTGTTTTTT. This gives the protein CASSPIQGARNTGELFF.

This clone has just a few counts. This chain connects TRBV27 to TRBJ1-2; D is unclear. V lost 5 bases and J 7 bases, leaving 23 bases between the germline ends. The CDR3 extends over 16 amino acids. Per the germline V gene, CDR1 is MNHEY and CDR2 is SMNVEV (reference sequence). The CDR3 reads CASSPNNRAGRGGYTF. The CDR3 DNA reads TGTGCCAGCAGTCCTAATAATCGGGCGGGCCGAGGTGGCTACACCTTC.

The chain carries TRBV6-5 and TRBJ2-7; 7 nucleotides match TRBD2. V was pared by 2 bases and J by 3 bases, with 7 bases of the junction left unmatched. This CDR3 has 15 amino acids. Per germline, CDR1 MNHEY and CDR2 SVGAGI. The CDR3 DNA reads TGTGCCAGCAGTTACGGGGGGGTAGGGCTCTACGAGCAGTACTTC. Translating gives CASSYGGVGLYEQYF.

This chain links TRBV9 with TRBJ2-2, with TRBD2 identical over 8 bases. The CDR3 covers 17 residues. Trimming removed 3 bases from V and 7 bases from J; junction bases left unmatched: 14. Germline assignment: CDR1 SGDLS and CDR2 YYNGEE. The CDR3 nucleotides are TGTGCCAGCAGCGCGCGGGGGGAGTCTTGGTCAGGCGGGGAGCTGTTTTTT. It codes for CASSARGESWSGGELFF. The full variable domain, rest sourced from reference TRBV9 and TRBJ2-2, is DSGVTQTPKHLITATGQRVTLRCSPRSGDLSVYWYQQSLDQGLQFLIQYYNGEERAKGNILERFSAQQFPDLHSELNLSSLELGDSALYFCASSARGESWSGGELFFGEGSRLTVL.

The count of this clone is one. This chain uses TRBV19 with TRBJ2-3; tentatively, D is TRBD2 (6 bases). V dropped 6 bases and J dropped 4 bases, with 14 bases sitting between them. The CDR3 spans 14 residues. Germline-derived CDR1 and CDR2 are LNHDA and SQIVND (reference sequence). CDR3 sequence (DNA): TGTGCCAGTAGCTCCGGCGGGGTAGCAGATACGCAGTATTTT. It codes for CASSSGGVADTQYF.

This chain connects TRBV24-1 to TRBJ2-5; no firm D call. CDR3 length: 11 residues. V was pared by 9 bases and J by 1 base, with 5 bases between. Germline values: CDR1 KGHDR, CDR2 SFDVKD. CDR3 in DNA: TGTGCCACCGCGTCCCAAGAGACCCAGTACTTC. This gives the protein CATASQETQYF.

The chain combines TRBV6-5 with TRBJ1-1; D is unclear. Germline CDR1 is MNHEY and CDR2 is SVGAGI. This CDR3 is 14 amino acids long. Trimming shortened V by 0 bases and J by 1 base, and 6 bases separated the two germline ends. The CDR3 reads CASSYSIANTEAFF. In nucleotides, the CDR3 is TGTGCCAGCAGTTACTCGATAGCGAACACTGAAGCTTTCTTT.

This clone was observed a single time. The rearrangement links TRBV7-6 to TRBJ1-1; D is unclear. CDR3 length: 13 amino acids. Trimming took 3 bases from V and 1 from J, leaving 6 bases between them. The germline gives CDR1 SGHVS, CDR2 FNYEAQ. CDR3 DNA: TGTGCCAGCAGCTTGTCGAGGAACACTGAAGCTTTCTTT. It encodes CASSLSRNTEAFF.

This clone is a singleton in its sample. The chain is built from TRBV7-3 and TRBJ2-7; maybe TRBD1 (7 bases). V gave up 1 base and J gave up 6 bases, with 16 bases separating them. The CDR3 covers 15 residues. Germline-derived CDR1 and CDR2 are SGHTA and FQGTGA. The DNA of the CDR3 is TGTGCCAGCAGCTTAAGGGGGGCCGGGACAGCCGAGCAGTACTTC. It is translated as CASSLRGAGTAEQYF.

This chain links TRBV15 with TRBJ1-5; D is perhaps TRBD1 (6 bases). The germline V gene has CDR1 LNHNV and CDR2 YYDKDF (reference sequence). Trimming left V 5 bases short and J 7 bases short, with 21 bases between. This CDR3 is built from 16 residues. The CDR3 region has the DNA TGTGCCACCAGCCCTGAGCAGGGGCCTGGTTCGCAGCCCCAGCATTTT. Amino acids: CATSPEQGPGSQPQHF.

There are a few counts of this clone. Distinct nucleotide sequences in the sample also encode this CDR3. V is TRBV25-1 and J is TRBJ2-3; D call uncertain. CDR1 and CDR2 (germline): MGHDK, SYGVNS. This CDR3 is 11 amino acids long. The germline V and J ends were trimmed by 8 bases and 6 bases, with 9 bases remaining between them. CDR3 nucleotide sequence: TGTGCCAGCGCGGCCGGCGATACGCAGTATTTT. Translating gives CASAAGDTQYF.